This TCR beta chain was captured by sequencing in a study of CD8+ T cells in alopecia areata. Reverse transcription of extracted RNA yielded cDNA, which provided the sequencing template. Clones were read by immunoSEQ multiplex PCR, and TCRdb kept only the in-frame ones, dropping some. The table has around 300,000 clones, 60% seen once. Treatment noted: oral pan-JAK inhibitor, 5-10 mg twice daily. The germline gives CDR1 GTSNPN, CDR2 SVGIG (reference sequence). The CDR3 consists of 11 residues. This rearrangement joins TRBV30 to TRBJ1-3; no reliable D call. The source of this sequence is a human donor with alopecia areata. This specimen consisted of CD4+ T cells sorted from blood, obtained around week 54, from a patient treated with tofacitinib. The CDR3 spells CASTSGNTIYF. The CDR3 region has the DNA TGTGCGTCCACCTCTGGAAACACCATATATTTT.